Listed below are T cell receptor beta chains from one sample, sequenced in a study of blood T cell repertoires in COVID-19. Assay used: immunoSEQ multiplex PCR; TCRdb lists only in-frame clones, some missing. The sample includes 130,000 to 150,000 clones, about 84% of them seen just once. Sequenced sample: peripheral blood. The receptors stem from a man aged 55 to 69 with active or convalescent COVID-19. The CDR3 runs from the conserved cysteine through the conserved F or W. A D gene is named only where the DNA matches it firmly. Clone size appears in some rows only: once, few, many, or a class for an expanded clone.

abundance,j_gene,v_gene,d_gene,CDR3aa,CDR3nt
NA,TRBJ2-7,TRBV2,TRBD2,CASSRLAGANEQYF,TGTGCCAGCAGTCGACTAGCGGGAGCTAACGAGCAGTACTTC
NA,TRBJ2-2,TRBV6-5,NA,CASSLSSGDLGELFF,TGTGCCAGCAGCCTTTCATCGGGGGATCTCGGGGAGCTGTTTTTT
NA,TRBJ2-2,TRBV18,TRBD1,CASSPRDSASGELFF,TGTGCCAGCTCACCCCGGGACAGCGCTTCCGGGGAGCTGTTTTTT
few,TRBJ1-5,TRBV28,NA,CASSRRTYSNQPQHF,TGTGCCAGCAGTCGTCGGACATATAGCAATCAGCCCCAGCATTTT
NA,TRBJ2-7,TRBV6-4,TRBD1,CASIVRPGPGQVYEQYF,TGTGCCAGCATCGTTCGGCCCGGTCCGGGACAGGTCTACGAGCAGTACTTC
NA,TRBJ2-5,TRBV7-8,TRBD2,CASSSSGSPSETQYF,TGTGCCAGCAGCTCTAGCGGGTCCCCTTCCGAGACCCAGTACTTC
once,TRBJ2-7,TRBV6-8,TRBD1,CASSRTGFLAYEQYF,TGTGCCAGCAGCCGGACAGGGTTTTTAGCCTACGAGCAGTACTTC
NA,TRBJ1-1,TRBV5-1,NA,CASSGTGGGTEAFF,TGCGCCAGCAGCGGGACGGGCGGGGGCACTGAAGCTTTCTTT
NA,TRBJ2-1,TRBV6-5,TRBD2,CASSPGLAEGEQFF,TGTGCCAGCAGTCCGGGACTAGCTGAAGGTGAGCAGTTCTTC
NA,TRBJ2-5,TRBV7-7,TRBD1,CASSTGTGLQETQYF,TGTGCCAGCAGCACGGGGACAGGATTGCAAGAGACCCAGTACTTC
NA,TRBJ2-7,TRBV6-6,TRBD1,CASRYPGQGDYEQYF,TGTGCCAGCAGATATCCGGGACAGGGGGACTACGAGCAGTACTTC
NA,TRBJ2-7,TRBV7-8,TRBD1,CASSLSEGANAKYEQYF,TGTGCCAGCAGCTTATCCGAGGGGGCGAACGCCAAATACGAGCAGTACTTC
many,TRBJ2-1,TRBV9,NA,CASSVGHYNEQFF,TGTGCCAGCAGCGTGGGACACTACAATGAGCAGTTCTTC
NA,TRBJ2-7,TRBV9,NA,CASSPWRGSATSEQYF,TGTGCCAGCAGCCCGTGGAGGGGATCAGCTACTAGCGAGCAGTACTTC
NA,TRBJ2-5,TRBV30,NA,CAWSPGVSGMKTQYF,TGTGCCTGGAGTCCAGGGGTGAGCGGGATGAAGACCCAGTACTTC
NA,TRBJ1-2,TRBV19,NA,CASRATLGSLGGYTF,TGTGCCAGTAGGGCAACCCTCGGGAGCCTCGGTGGCTACACCTTC
NA,TRBJ1-2,TRBV3-1/TRBV3-2,NA,CASSPSANYGYTF,TGTGCCAGCAGCCCCTCAGCGAACTATGGCTACACCTTC
NA,TRBJ1-4,TRBV19,NA,CASSIVGINEKLFF,TGTGCCAGTAGTATAGTCGGGATTAATGAAAAACTGTTTTTT
NA,TRBJ2-7,TRBV19,NA,CASREGGYYEQYF,TGTGCCAGTAGGGAAGGGGGATACTACGAGCAGTACTTC
NA,TRBJ2-2,TRBV5-1,NA,CASSLDGRGNTGELFF,TGCGCCAGCAGCTTGGACGGCAGGGGGAACACCGGGGAGCTGTTTTTT
NA,TRBJ2-7,TRBV18,NA,CASSPLQGHEQYF,TGTGCCAGCTCACCTTTACAGGGCCACGAGCAGTACTTC
NA,TRBJ1-1,TRBV11-2,NA,CASSLAGGNYYAFF,TGTGCCAGCAGCTTAGCCGGGGGGAACTATTACGCTTTCTTT
few,TRBJ2-3,TRBV5-1,NA,CASSLAGGRTDTQYF,TGCGCCAGCAGCTTGGCCGGGGGGCGGACAGATACGCAGTATTTT
NA,TRBJ1-1,TRBV6-5,NA,CASSWTRNTEAFF,TGTGCCAGCAGTTGGACACGGAACACTGAAGCTTTCTTT
NA,TRBJ1-5,TRBV12-3/TRBV12-4,TRBD1,CASSPDRGQPQHF,TGTGCCAGCAGTCCGGACAGGGGACAGCCCCAGCATTTT
NA,TRBJ2-6,TRBV5-1,NA,CASSKGSRAGANVLTF,TGCGCCAGCAGCAAGGGGTCGAGAGCGGGGGCCAACGTCCTGACTTTC
NA,TRBJ1-5,TRBV5-1,NA,CASSLGQGQPQHF,TGCGCCAGCAGCTTGGGTCAGGGTCAGCCCCAGCATTTT
few,TRBJ1-2,TRBV12-3/TRBV12-4,NA,CASSLRGYTF,TGTGCCAGCAGTTTGAGAGGCTACACCTTC
NA,TRBJ1-1,TRBV6-6,NA,CASSYSGEWHTEAFF,TGTGCCAGCAGTTACTCCGGGGAGTGGCACACTGAAGCTTTCTTT
NA,TRBJ1-5,TRBV24-1,NA,CATSDSSEGPNQPQHF,TGTGCCACCAGTGATTCCTCGGAGGGCCCTAATCAGCCCCAGCATTTT
NA,TRBJ1-1,TRBV7-3,TRBD1,CASSFGQANTEAFF,TGTGCCAGCAGCTTTGGACAGGCGAACACTGAAGCTTTCTTT
NA,TRBJ2-1,TRBV24-1,TRBD1,CATSDPRTGGSVSEQFF,TGTGCCACCAGTGATCCCAGGACAGGGGGCTCGGTAAGTGAGCAGTTCTTC
NA,TRBJ1-2,TRBV7-9,NA,CASSFYGLQTLYGYTF,TGTGCCAGCAGCTTTTACGGGTTGCAGACCTTATATGGCTACACCTTC
NA,TRBJ2-5,TRBV19,TRBD1,CASSTRQGEETQYF,TGTGCCAGTAGTACCAGACAGGGCGAAGAGACCCAGTACTTC
NA,TRBJ1-2,TRBV6-5,NA,CASSYPGGDGYTF,TGTGCCAGCAGTTACCCCGGAGGGGATGGCTACACCTTC